These T cell receptor beta chains were read from a single sample in a study of blood T cells in healthy people across ages. Via MiXCR, TCRdb re-called the 5' RACE reads, giving one row per CDR3 protein. The repertoire includes some 900,000 distinct CDR3 sequences, roughly 50% of them detected once, and 13% sits in the top ten. Sequencing was carried out using blood. The receptors here all came from a man aged 30-40 years in good health. Each CDR3 is given with its conserved first and last residue. A D gene is named only where the DNA matches it firmly. Where a row states a size, it is once, few, many or the class of an expanded clone; other rows omit it.

CDR3nt	CDR3aa	abundance	v_gene	j_gene	d_gene
TGTGCCAGCAGCAGGACTAGCGGGGGCCGTTACAATGAGCAGTTCTTC	CASSRTSGGRYNEQFF	NA	TRBV6-5	TRBJ2-1	TRBD2
TGTGCCAGCAGCGTAACGCGACAGACCTATGGCTACACCTTC	CASSVTRQTYGYTF	NA	TRBV7-9	TRBJ1-2	NA
TGTGCCAGCAGCGTAGGGGGGGCGCGAGTCGTTGAGACCCAGTACTTC	CASSVGGARVVETQYF	NA	TRBV9	TRBJ2-5	NA
TGTGCCAGCAGCGAAGGGTGGAGGGACTACGAGCAGTACTTC	CASSEGWRDYEQYF	NA	TRBV9	TRBJ2-7	NA
TGTGCCAGCAGAGAACCGGGACTACCAATGGAGCAGTTCTTC	CASREPGLPMEQFF	NA	TRBV7-2	TRBJ2-1	TRBD2
TGCGCCAGCAGAACTAGCGGGGGCCACAATGAGCAGTTCTTC	CASRTSGGHNEQFF	many	TRBV5-1	TRBJ2-1	TRBD2
TGTGCCAGCAGTGGACAGGGGGCTTCCTATGGCTACACCTTC	CASSGQGASYGYTF	NA	TRBV6-6	TRBJ1-2	TRBD1
TGCGCCAGCAGCTTGGAAACAGATTACAATGAGCAGTACTTC	CASSLETDYNEQYF	NA	TRBV5-1	TRBJ2-7	NA
TGCAGTGCTACGAGGGGTGACGAAAACATTCAGTACTTC	CSATRGDENIQYF	NA	TRBV20-1	TRBJ2-4	NA
TGTGCCAGCAGCCAGGCCTCTGGGGTAGGGTATGGCTACACCTTC	CASSQASGVGYGYTF	many	TRBV3-1	TRBJ1-2	NA
TGTGCCAGCAGTGAAGCGTCGGCAGGGCGGTCCTACGAGCAGTACTTC	CASSEASAGRSYEQYF	NA	TRBV6-1	TRBJ2-7	NA
TGTGCCAGCAGTTCCCGGGGGGCCGCCTACGAGCAGTACTTC	CASSSRGAAYEQYF	NA	TRBV6-2/TRBV6-3	TRBJ2-7	NA
TGTGCCAGCAGTGCCCAAAGGGACCTTACTATAGCCAAAAACATTCAGTACTTC	CASSAQRDLTIAKNIQYF	NA	TRBV2	TRBJ2-4	NA
TGTGCCAGCAGTTACTCGGCTGGGCAGGGCATGAACGAGCAGTACTTC	CASSYSAGQGMNEQYF	NA	TRBV6-5	TRBJ2-7	NA
TGTGCCAGCAGCTTAGCCCAGAGGACTGAAGCTTTCTTT	CASSLAQRTEAFF	many	TRBV7-2	TRBJ1-1	NA
TGCAGTGCTCCCCAGCGGGGGGTCCTCAACGAGCAGTACTTC	CSAPQRGVLNEQYF	few	TRBV20-1	TRBJ2-7	TRBD2
TGTGCCAGCGGGGAAACCATGAGTGATACGCAGTATTTT	CASGETMSDTQYF	NA	TRBV27	TRBJ2-3	NA
TGCGCCAGCAGCCACAAGGTCGGGGTGGACGAGCAGTTCTTC	CASSHKVGVDEQFF	NA	TRBV4-1	TRBJ2-1	NA
TGTGCCAGCAGCGCTGTTCAGGGCTCGAACATTGAGCGGTTCTTC	CASSAVQGSNIERFF	NA	TRBV9	TRBJ2-1	NA
TGTGCCAGCAGTGAATTAGCGGGCCCGAGTCAATCTAGCACAGATACGCAGTATTTT	CASSELAGPSQSSTDTQYF	NA	TRBV25-1	TRBJ2-3	TRBD2
TGCAGTGCTAGGTGGACTTCCTACGAGCAGTACTTC	CSARWTSYEQYF	few	TRBV20-1	TRBJ2-7	NA
TGTGCCGGCAGCCTCCCCTCCGGGACAGGAGTGTACACCTTC	CAGSLPSGTGVYTF	NA	TRBV3-1	TRBJ1-2	TRBD1
TGCAGTGCTATCTCCGGGACCGGTTACAATGAGCAGTACTTC	CSAISGTGYNEQYF	NA	TRBV20-1	TRBJ2-5	NA
TGCGCCAGCAGCCATCCCGGATTAGCGGGGTACACAGATACGCAGTATTTT	CASSHPGLAGYTDTQYF	few	TRBV4-1	TRBJ2-3	TRBD2
TGCAGCGTTGAAGGTATAGCGGACCACCCCTACGAGCAGTACTTC	CSVEGIADHPYEQYF	many	TRBV29-1	TRBJ2-7	NA
TGTGCCAGCAGCTTCACATCGAGCTCCTACAATGAGCAGTTCTTC	CASSFTSSSYNEQFF	NA	TRBV9	TRBJ2-1	NA
TGCAGTGCTCAGAGTGGGAGGGACGCAGATACGCAGTATTTT	CSAQSGRDADTQYF	NA	TRBV20-1	TRBJ2-3	TRBD2
TGTGCCAGCAGTTTAAGGGGGTCGGGCTATGGCTACACCTTC	CASSLRGSGYGYTF	NA	TRBV28	TRBJ1-2	NA
TGTGCCAGCAGTGAATGGGCAGGGTCCTACGAGCAGTACTTC	CASSEWAGSYEQYF	NA	TRBV25-1	TRBJ2-7	NA
TGTGCCAGCAGCCAAGATTTGGGACAGTGGGCCTCTGGGGCCAACGTCCTGACTTTC	CASSQDLGQWASGANVLTF	NA	TRBV4-2	TRBJ2-6	TRBD1
TGCAGTGCTAGATTAAGGACCGCCCCAGATACGCAGTATTTT	CSARLRTAPDTQYF	NA	TRBV20-1	TRBJ2-3	NA